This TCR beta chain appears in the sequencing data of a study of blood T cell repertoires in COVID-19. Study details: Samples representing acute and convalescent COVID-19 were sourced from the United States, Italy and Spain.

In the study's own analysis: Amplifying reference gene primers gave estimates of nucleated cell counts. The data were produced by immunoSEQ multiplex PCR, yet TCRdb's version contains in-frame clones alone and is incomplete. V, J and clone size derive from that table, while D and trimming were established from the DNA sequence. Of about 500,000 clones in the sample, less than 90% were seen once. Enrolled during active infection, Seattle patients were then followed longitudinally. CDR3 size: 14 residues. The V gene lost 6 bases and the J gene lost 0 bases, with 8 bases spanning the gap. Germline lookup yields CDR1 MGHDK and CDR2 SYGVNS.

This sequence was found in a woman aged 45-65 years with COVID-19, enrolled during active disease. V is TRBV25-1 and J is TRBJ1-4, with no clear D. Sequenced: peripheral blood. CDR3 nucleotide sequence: TGTGCCAGCAGCTTCTTCGCAACTAATGAAAAACTGTTTTTT. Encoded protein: CASSFFATNEKLFF.